Each of the 32 T cell receptor beta chains below was sequenced from the same sample in a study of blood T cell repertoires in COVID-19. The protocol was immunoSEQ multiplex PCR, while the TCRdb copy is restricted to in-frame clones and leaves out a portion. This table has under 300,000 clones, 85% to 90% appearing once. Input material: peripheral blood. Receptors originate from a man in his 60s with acute or convalescent COVID-19.

The chain has TRBV5-1 and TRBJ2-7; TRBD2 might be the D (6 bases). The germline CDR1 and CDR2 sequences are SGHRS and YFSETQ. The CDR3 loop spans 15 amino acids. With 0 bases removed from V and 0 bases from J, the gap between germline ends came to 10 bases. The CDR3 nucleotides read TGCGCCAGCAGCTTGGATGCGGGACCCTCCTACGAGCAGTACTTC. Encoded protein: CASSLDAGPSYEQYF.

V and J are TRBV6-6 and TRBJ1-2, with 8 nucleotides matching TRBD1. Per germline, CDR1 MNHNY and CDR2 SVGAGI (reference sequence). This CDR3 contains 12 residues. After removal of 6 bases from V and 6 bases from J, the junction contained 3 bases not matched to a gene. The CDR3 DNA reads as TGTGCCAGCAGCAGGGGGCAAAATGGCTACACCTTC. Amino acids: CASSRGQNGYTF.

This chain links TRBV9 with TRBJ2-1; D is unclear. Germline V gene lookup returns CDR1 SGDLS and CDR2 YYNGEE. CDR3 length: 13 amino acids. The V gene lost 3 bases and the J gene lost 6 bases, with 10 bases spanning the gap. CDR3 nucleotides: TGTGCCAGCAGCGACCCAACGGTCAATGAGCAGTTCTTC. Translated: CASSDPTVNEQFF.

The rearrangement links TRBV12-2 to TRBJ1-5; TRBD1, the D gene given by the table, was not confirmed from the DNA. TRBV12-2 is shown as a pseudogene. The CDR3 consists of 16 residues. The CDR3 DNA reads as TGTGCAAGTCGCTTTATTGGCAGGGGTTACAATCAGCCCCAGCATTTT. Translation gives CASRFIGRGYNQPQHF.

DNA of the CDR3: TGCGCCAGCCATTCCAGGGGGCAAGAGACCCAGTACTTC. Translating gives CASHSRGQETQYF. The chain uses TRBV5-1 and TRBJ2-5; 7 bases match TRBD1. CDR3 length equals 13 residues. V lost 7 bases and J lost 2; bases outside the gene matches: 5. From germline, CDR1 is SGHRS and CDR2 YFSETQ. Using reference TRBV5-1 and TRBJ2-5 for the parts outside the CDR3, the full variable domain is KAGVTQTPRYLIKTRGQQVTLSCSPISGHRSVSWYQQTPGQGLQFLFEYFSETQRNKGNFPGRFSGRQFSNSRSEMNVSTLELGDSALYLCASHSRGQETQYFGPGTRLLVL.

This clone was observed at least ten times. V gene TRBV11-2 combines with J gene TRBJ2-7; perhaps TRBD2 as D (5 bases). Deletions cut 1 base from V and 2 bases from J, with 12 bases between. The CDR3 spans 15 residues. Germline V gene sequence: CDR1 SGHAT, CDR2 FQNNGV. The CDR3 region has the DNA TGTGCCAGCAGCTTAGGGGTGGTAGCGACCTACGAGCAGTACTTC. It codes for CASSLGVVATYEQYF. The variable domain in full, with the rest retrieved from reference TRBV11-2 and TRBJ2-7, is EAGVAQSPRYKIIEKRQSVAFWCNPISGHATLYWYQQILGQGPKLLIQFQNNGVVDDSQLPKDRFSAERLKGVDSTLKIQPAKLEDSAVYLCASSLGVVATYEQYFGPGTRLTVT.

This clone was seen a single time. The chain employs TRBV5-5 and TRBJ2-3; D gene uncertain. The germline V gene encodes CDR1 SGHKS and CDR2 YYEKEE (reference sequence). The V gene lost 5 bases and the J gene lost 7 bases, with 20 bases spanning the gap. This CDR3 is 15 amino acids long. In nucleotides, the CDR3 is TGTGCCAGCAGAGTGCTACCCTCATCTAGGAATACGCAGTATTTT. As protein: CASRVLPSSRNTQYF.

This chain joins TRBV6-2 or TRBV6-3 and TRBJ2-7; 10 bases align to TRBD1. The CDR3 contains 17 residues. The V and J ends lost 5 bases and 1 base, in that order; junction bases with no gene match: 11. The germline CDR1 and CDR2 sequences are MNHEY and SVGEGT. CDR3 in amino acids: CASSEGQGRLFSYEQYF. The CDR3 DNA is TGTGCCAGCAGTGAGGGACAGGGGAGATTATTTTCCTACGAGCAGTACTTC.

J is TRBJ1-2 and V is TRBV6-5; D gene unclear. This CDR3 contains 14 residues. Deletions cut 0 bases from V and 8 bases from J, with 13 bases between. Germline CDR1 and CDR2: MNHEY and SVGAGI. In DNA form, the CDR3 reads TGTGCCAGCAGTTACTCGAGGGAGGTTGCGGGCTACACCTTC. It encodes CASSYSREVAGYTF.

This chain links TRBV18 with TRBJ2-2; 8 positions agree with TRBD2. The CDR3 contains 15 residues. V lost 1 base to trimming and J lost 3 bases; unmatched junction nucleotides: 1. The germline V gene has CDR1 KGHSH and CDR2 LQKENI. CDR3 sequence reads: CASSPRRGDTGELFF. DNA for the CDR3: TGTGCCAGCTCACCACGGCGGGGGGACACCGGGGAGCTGTTTTTT.

For the CDR3, the DNA is TGTGCCAGTAGTATTGGCCACTCTGGAAACACCATATATTTT. It specifies CASSIGHSGNTIYF. The V and J genes are TRBV19 and TRBJ1-3; D uncertain. The CDR3 loop spans 14 amino acids. CDR1 is LNHDA, CDR2 SQIVND, per germline (reference sequence). V shed 3 bases and J shed 0 bases, with 6 bases lying between them.

The chain uses TRBV28 and TRBJ1-3, with D possibly matching TRBD1 (6 bases). This CDR3 contains 14 residues. V lost 8 bases to trimming and J lost 0 bases, with 11 bases between them. Germline CDR1 MDHEN, CDR2 SYDVKM. This chain's CDR3 is CASDTGTSGNTIYF. Here the CDR3 DNA reads TGTGCCAGCGATACAGGGACCTCTGGAAACACCATATATTTT.

This clone was seen just once. The chain carries TRBV6-2 or TRBV6-3 and TRBJ2-1; 10 bases are a match to TRBD1. The CDR3 has 19 amino acids. In germline, CDR1 is MNHEY, CDR2 SVGEGT. V lost 2 bases, J lost 7 bases, and 17 bases stayed unmatched. Here the CDR3 reads CASSYGSLFRDRGLNEQFF. For the CDR3, the DNA is TGTGCCAGCAGTTACGGTAGCCTCTTCCGAGACAGGGGGCTGAATGAGCAGTTCTTC.

The chain links TRBV6-5 to TRBJ2-7; 9 bases fit TRBD2. CDR1 and CDR2 from the germline V gene are MNHEY and SVGAGI. The CDR3 runs 13 residues. The V gene end was trimmed by 4 bases and the J gene end by 3 bases; junction bases not matched to a gene: 1. The CDR3 coding sequence is TGTGCCAGCAGTTGGACTAGCGTCTACGAGCAGTACTTC. Its translation: CASSWTSVYEQYF.

This clone was recorded a few times. In nucleotides, the CDR3 is TGTGCCAGCAGTTTCCAGGGGCTTAATTCACCCCTCCACTTT. Its translation is CASSFQGLNSPLHF. The chain joins TRBV6-2 or TRBV6-3 to TRBJ1-6, with D perhaps matching TRBD1 (6 bases). This CDR3 spans 14 amino acids. Germline CDR1 is MNHEY and CDR2 is SVGEGT. The germline V and J ends were trimmed by 4 bases and 6 bases, with 10 bases remaining between them.

The V gene is TRBV3-1 (or the pseudogene TRBV3-2), the J gene TRBJ2-7; maybe TRBD2 (6 bases). The CDR3 covers 16 residues. Trimming took off 4 bases at V and 4 bases at J, with 20 bases between the two ends. The germline CDR1 and CDR2 sequences are LGHDT and YNNKEL (reference sequence). For the CDR3, the DNA is TGTGCCAGCAGCCCGAACCAACCTAGCGCCCGGTACGAGCAGTACTTC. Encoded protein: CASSPNQPSARYEQYF.

The V call is TRBV5-1, the J call TRBJ2-3; 7 bases are shared with TRBD2. CDR1 and CDR2 from the germline V gene are SGHRS and YFSETQ. The CDR3 length is 17 residues. With V trimmed by 2 bases and J by 2 bases, 11 bases remained unmatched. The chain's CDR3 is CASSLVTSPTLTDTQYF. CDR3 sequence (DNA): TGCGCCAGCAGCTTAGTGACTAGCCCTACTCTCACAGATACGCAGTATTTT.

J is TRBJ2-1 and V is TRBV23-1; TRBD2 aligns across 8 bases. TRBV23-1 is an open reading frame whose function is uncertain. This CDR3 has 15 residues. With V trimmed by 0 bases and J by 8 bases, 6 bases remained unmatched. CDR3 DNA sequence: TGCGCCAGCAGTCAATCTTCCGGGAGGGTGGATGAGCAGTTCTTC. Its protein product is CASSQSSGRVDEQFF.

This clone was detected only a few times. The chain recombines TRBV29-1 with TRBJ2-1; D is uncertain. Trimming stripped 7 bases from V and 6 bases from J, with 10 bases between. CDR3 length equals 11 residues. Looked up from germline, CDR1 is SQVTM and CDR2 is ANQGSEA. This chain's CDR3 is CSAESRNEQFF. CDR3 DNA sequence: TGCAGCGCTGAGTCTCGCAATGAGCAGTTCTTC.

The V and J genes are TRBV9 and TRBJ1-1; tentative D call: TRBD1 (5 bases). The germline V gene has CDR1 SGDLS and CDR2 YYNGEE. This CDR3 has 14 residues. V lost 0 bases and J lost 1, with 7 bases in between. The CDR3 reads CASSVAQGNTEAFF. Here the CDR3 DNA reads TGTGCCAGCAGCGTAGCTCAGGGGAACACTGAAGCTTTCTTT.

This chain links TRBV9 with TRBJ1-6; 11 bases map to TRBD1. CDR3 length: 15 residues. V shed 0 bases, J shed 10 bases, and the junction held 3 bases outside the gene matches. Germline V gene data show CDR1 as SGDLS and CDR2 as YYNGEE. The CDR3: CASSVEGTGGSPLHF. The CDR3 nucleotides are TGTGCCAGCAGCGTAGAAGGGACAGGGGGATCACCCCTCCACTTT.

This clone was counted once. The gene calls are TRBV7-2 and TRBJ1-4, with 9 bases matching TRBD1. The CDR3 totals 16 residues. CDR1 is SGHTA and CDR2 is FQGNSA in the germline V gene. V lost 5 bases to trimming and J lost 5 bases; unmatched junction nucleotides: 9. Here the CDR3 reads CASSPTGGVMNEKLFF. The CDR3 bases are TGTGCCAGCAGCCCCACAGGGGGCGTGATGAATGAAAAACTGTTTTTT.

This clone appeared a single time. This chain uses TRBV9 with TRBJ2-3, with a tentative D call TRBD2 (6 bases). Trimming shortened V by 0 bases and J by 2 bases, and 10 bases separated the two germline ends. Germline V gene data show CDR1 as SGDLS and CDR2 as YYNGEE. This CDR3 has 15 residues. CDR3 coding DNA: TGTGCCAGCAGCGTAGGTGGGACTTTCACAGATACGCAGTATTTT. Translating it yields CASSVGGTFTDTQYF.

This clone has just one count. The rearrangement joins TRBV7-8 to TRBJ2-4; 10 positions agree with TRBD2. Germline V gene sequence: CDR1 SGHVS, CDR2 FQNEAQ. V was clipped by 2 bases and J by 5 bases; unmatched bases: 12. CDR3 size: 18 residues. CDR3 DNA: TGTGCCAGCAGCTTAAGGACTAGCGGAGACACCCACCAAAACATTCAGTACTTC. Residues: CASSLRTSGDTHQNIQYF.

This sequence joins TRBV29-1 and TRBJ2-3; D remains ambiguous. Germline assignment: CDR1 SQVTM and CDR2 ANQGSEA. This CDR3 has 15 amino acids. V was cut by 0 bases and J by 0 bases, with 10 bases left in between. CDR3 sequence reads: CSVEETGASTDTQYF. The CDR3 DNA follows: TGCAGCGTTGAAGAGACTGGAGCTAGCACAGATACGCAGTATTTT.

The rearrangement links TRBV11-3 to TRBJ2-3; perhaps TRBD2 as D (6 bases). V lost 1 base to trimming and J lost 3 bases, with 8 bases between them. Germline CDR1 and CDR2: SGHNT and YENEEA. The CDR3 spans 14 residues. CDR3 region: CASSLAGDTDTQYF. DNA of the CDR3: TGTGCCAGCAGCTTAGCGGGAGATACAGATACGCAGTATTTT.

V and J are TRBV7-8 and TRBJ2-7, with TRBD2 identical over 10 bases. The ends lost 5 bases at V and 0 bases at J; junction bases unmatched: 10. The CDR3 has 17 residues. Germline values: CDR1 SGHVS, CDR2 FQNEAQ. The CDR3 DNA sequence: TGTGCCAGCAGCCCCTATAGCGGGAGGACCTCCTCCTACGAGCAGTACTTC. Translation gives CASSPYSGRTSSYEQYF.

This clone was seen just once. V is TRBV5-4 and J is TRBJ2-1, with 13 bases lining up with TRBD2. Trimming took 5 bases from V and 10 from J; bases not matched to a gene: 9. Germline V gene data show CDR1 as SGHNT and CDR2 as YYREEE (reference sequence). The CDR3 runs 15 residues. The CDR3 DNA reads TGTGCCAGCAGTCGAGGACTAGCGGGAGAGGGGGAGCAGTTCTTC. Its translation: CASSRGLAGEGEQFF.

CDR3 loop: CASRVGLNTDTQYF. The DNA of the CDR3 is TGTGCCAGCAGGGTAGGACTAAACACAGATACGCAGTATTTT. The gene calls are TRBV27 and TRBJ2-3; D is possibly TRBD2 (6 bases). V lost 6 bases and J 2 bases, leaving 12 bases between the germline ends. This CDR3 is built from 14 residues. Germline CDR1 is MNHEY and CDR2 is SMNVEV (reference sequence).

The chain couples TRBV7-9 to TRBJ2-7; possibly TRBD2 for D (7 bases). Germline CDR1 reads SEHNR; CDR2 reads FQNEAQ (reference sequence). Deletions cut 1 base from V and 0 bases from J, with 19 bases between. The CDR3 has 18 residues. The chain's CDR3 is CASSLEVGGGRSSYEQYF. CDR3 DNA: TGTGCCAGCAGCTTAGAGGTTGGCGGGGGCAGGAGCTCCTACGAGCAGTACTTC.

The sample holds one count of this clone. The sample holds other DNA sequences that translate to the same CDR3. The chain couples TRBV7-9 to TRBJ2-5; D is undetermined. Germline V gene lookup returns CDR1 SEHNR and CDR2 FQNEAQ (reference sequence). Between the trimmed V and J ends, which lost 0 bases and 4 bases, there was a span of 3 bases. The CDR3 runs 12 residues. DNA for the CDR3: TGTGCCAGCAGCTTAGCGAGAGAGACCCAGTACTTC. It yields the protein CASSLARETQYF.

The chain is built from TRBV3-1 (or the pseudogene TRBV3-2) and TRBJ2-5; weak D call: TRBD2 (5 bases). CDR1 is LGHDT, CDR2 YNNKEL, per germline (reference sequence). The CDR3 contains 18 residues. V shed 2 bases and J shed 4 bases, with 23 bases lying between them. This CDR3 reads CASSQNSPSYPPAETQYF. CDR3 DNA: TGTGCCAGCAGCCAAAATAGTCCTAGCTATCCCCCTGCAGAGACCCAGTACTTC.